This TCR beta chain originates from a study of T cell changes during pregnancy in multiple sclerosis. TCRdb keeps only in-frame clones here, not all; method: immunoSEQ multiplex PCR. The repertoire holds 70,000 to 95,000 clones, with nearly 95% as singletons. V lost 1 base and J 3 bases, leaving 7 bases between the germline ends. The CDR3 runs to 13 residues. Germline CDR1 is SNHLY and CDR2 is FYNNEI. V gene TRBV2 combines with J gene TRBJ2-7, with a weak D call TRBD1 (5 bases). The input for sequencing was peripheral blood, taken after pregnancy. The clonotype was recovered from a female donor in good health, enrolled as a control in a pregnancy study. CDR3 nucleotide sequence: TGTGCCAGCAGTGAAGGACAGATCTACGAGCAGTACTTC. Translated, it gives CASSEGQIYEQYF.